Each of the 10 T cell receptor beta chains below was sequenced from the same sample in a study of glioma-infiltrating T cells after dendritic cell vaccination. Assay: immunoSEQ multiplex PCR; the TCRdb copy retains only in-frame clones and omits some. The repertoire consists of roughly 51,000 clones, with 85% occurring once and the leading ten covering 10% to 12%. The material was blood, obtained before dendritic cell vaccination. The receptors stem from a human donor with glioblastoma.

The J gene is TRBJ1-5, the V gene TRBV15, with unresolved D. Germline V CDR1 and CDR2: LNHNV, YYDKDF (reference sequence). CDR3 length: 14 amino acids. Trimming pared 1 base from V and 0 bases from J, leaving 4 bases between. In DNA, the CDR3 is TGTGCCACCAGCAGAGGACATAGCAATCAGCCCCAGCATTTT. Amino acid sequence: CATSRGHSNQPQHF.

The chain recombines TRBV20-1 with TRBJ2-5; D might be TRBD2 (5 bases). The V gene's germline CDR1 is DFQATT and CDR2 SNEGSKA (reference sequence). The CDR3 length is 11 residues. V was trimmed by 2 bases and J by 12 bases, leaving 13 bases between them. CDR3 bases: TGCAGTGCTAGACGGGATTTAATTGAGTACTTC. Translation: CSARRDLIEYF.

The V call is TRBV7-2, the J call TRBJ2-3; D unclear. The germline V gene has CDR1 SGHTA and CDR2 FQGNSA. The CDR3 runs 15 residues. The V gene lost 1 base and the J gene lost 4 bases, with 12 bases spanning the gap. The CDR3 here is CASSLVRTRADTQYF. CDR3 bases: TGTGCCAGCAGCTTAGTCCGCACACGGGCAGATACGCAGTATTTT.

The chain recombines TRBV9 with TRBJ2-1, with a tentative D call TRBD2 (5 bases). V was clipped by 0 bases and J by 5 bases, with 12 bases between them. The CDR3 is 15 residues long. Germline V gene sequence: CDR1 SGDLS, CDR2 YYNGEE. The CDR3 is CASSVVSVTNNEQFF. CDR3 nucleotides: TGTGCCAGCAGCGTAGTTAGCGTGACGAACAATGAGCAGTTCTTC.

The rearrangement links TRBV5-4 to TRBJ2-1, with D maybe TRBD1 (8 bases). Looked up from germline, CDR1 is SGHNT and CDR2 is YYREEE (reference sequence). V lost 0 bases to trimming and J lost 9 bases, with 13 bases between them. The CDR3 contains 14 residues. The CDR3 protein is CASSLEQGGVEQFF. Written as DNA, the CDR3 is TGTGCCAGCAGCTTGGAACAGGGGGGGGTTGAGCAGTTCTTC.

The CDR3 region is CSARQGHGYTF. The CDR3 nucleotides read TGCAGTGCTAGACAGGGCCATGGCTACACCTTC. The chain couples TRBV20-1 to TRBJ1-2, with a possible D match to TRBD1 (5 bases). The germline V gene has CDR1 DFQATT and CDR2 SNEGSKA (reference sequence). V was pared by 2 bases and J by 6 bases, with 7 bases between. This CDR3 has 11 amino acids.

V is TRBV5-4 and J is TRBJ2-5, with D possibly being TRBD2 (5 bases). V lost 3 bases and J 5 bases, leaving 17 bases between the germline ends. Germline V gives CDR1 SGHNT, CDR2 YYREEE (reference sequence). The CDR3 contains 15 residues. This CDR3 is CASSSPRGNSETQYF. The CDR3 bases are TGTGCCAGCAGCTCCCCCCGGGGTAACTCGGAGACCCAGTACTTC.

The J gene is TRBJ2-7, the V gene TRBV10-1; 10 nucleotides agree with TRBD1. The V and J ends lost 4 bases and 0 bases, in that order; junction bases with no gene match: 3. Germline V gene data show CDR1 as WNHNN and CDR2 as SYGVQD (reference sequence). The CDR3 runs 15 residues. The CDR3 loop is CASSVWDRGSYEQYF. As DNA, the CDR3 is TGCGCCAGCAGTGTGTGGGACAGGGGCTCCTACGAGCAGTACTTC.

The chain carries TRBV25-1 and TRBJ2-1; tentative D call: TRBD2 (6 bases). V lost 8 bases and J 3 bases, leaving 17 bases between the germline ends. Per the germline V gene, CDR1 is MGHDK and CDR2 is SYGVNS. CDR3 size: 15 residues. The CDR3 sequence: CASAGKSGDYNEQFF. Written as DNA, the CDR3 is TGTGCCAGCGCGGGGAAAAGCGGCGACTACAATGAGCAGTTCTTC.

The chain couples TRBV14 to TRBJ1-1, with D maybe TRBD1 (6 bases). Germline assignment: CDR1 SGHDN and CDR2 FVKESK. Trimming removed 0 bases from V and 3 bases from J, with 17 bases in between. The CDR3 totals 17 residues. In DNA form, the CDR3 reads TGTGCCAGCAGCCAAGACCCCAGGGGCCGGGGGGACACTGAAGCTTTCTTT. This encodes CASSQDPRGRGDTEAFF.